This T cell receptor beta chain was documented in a study of blood T cells in healthy people across ages (dated by TCRdb to 2013 to 2016). About the study as a whole: In model experiments, template switching captured about one uniquely barcoded TCR beta cDNA molecule for every two T cells. Age-related changes in TCR beta repertoire diversity were measured in the study by deep sequencing normalized with unique cDNA molecular identifiers. Donors were grouped into four age groups: young (average roughly 15 years), middle-aged (under 40), aged (over 55) and long-lived (roughly 80). To avoid experimental bias, donors of different ages were distributed randomly across sequencing lanes. The study analyzed two additional independent replicas of 1 million unique cDNA reads from the same blood draw for two donors, one aged 18 to 30 and one aged 80 or older. Broad study findings and their caveats: Donor CMV infection status was unknown, potentially confounding age-related changes in expanded clonotypes. Total diversity estimates from one million sequenced T cells were considered lower bounds and underestimates. As age increased, observed TCR beta diversity per million T cells dropped in a roughly linear way, and a significant reduction was already evident by age 40. Observed TCR beta diversity correlated strongly with the percentage of naive T cells measured by flow cytometry. Conclusive comparison of naive and antigen-experienced compartments was prevented by the profiling of bulk unsorted PBMCs. Compared with the aged group, the long-lived group had more naive CD4+ T cells, fewer expanded clones and increased TCR diversity, suggesting age selection.

Receptors were amplified or captured by 5' RACE. The run used an Illumina HiSeq 2500. The second PCR ran for roughly 6 to 11 cycles and used a J-beta primer mix along with a sample-barcoded 5' primer. Each TCR beta cDNA molecule received a unique molecular identifier from a template-switch 5' adaptor carrying 12 random nucleotides. Each sample yielded at least 3 million CDR3-containing paired-end reads. First-strand cDNA was synthesized from all RNA with the Mint cDNA synthesis kit, primed by a TRBC-specific oligonucleotide. Following uracil-DNA glycosylase treatment, a first 18-cycle PCR with universal primers M1SS and BC2_uni_R was performed on all cDNA. Turning to the authors' computational methods: Each sample was normalized by randomly selecting 1 million high-quality reads, each carrying a distinct molecular identifier. Instead of being binned into consensus sequences, reads that shared molecular identifiers were thrown out. CDR3 identification, clonotype clustering and error correction used MiTCR with a Q25 quality threshold and the strictest error-elimination algorithm. A nonparametric unseen species model with Euler transformation was used to estimate a lower bound on total TCR beta diversity. TCRdb reworked the public reads: Q25 trimming with fastp, MiXCR clone assembly, productive beta chains retained. Under each unique CDR3 protein, matching rows form one entry showing the most common genes and DNA. These V and J calls derive from TCRdb rather than the authors' analysis. This sample has approximately 1,000,000 distinct CDR3 sequences in its table, and 40% to 55% of those were observed once. Together, the top ten hold under 20% of the sample.

Donors were 30 to 45 systemically healthy Caucasian individuals from Russia aged 6 to 90 years. Each donor gave ten milliliters of peripheral blood, drawn into EDTA-treated Vacutainer tubes. Ficoll-Paque density-gradient centrifugation was used to isolate PBMCs, with at least 6.5 million per sample. Trizol reagent was used to extract total RNA from PBMCs, with at least 5.5 micrograms per sample. For every donor, an aliquot of PBMCs went through flow cytometry to measure the percentages of naive CD45RAhigh/CD27high T cells. About this clonotype: Its antigen is currently not known. A clone one base away is much larger, so this may be a read error.

The CDR3, from cysteine to phenylalanine, totals 15 residues. The read is trimmed to its CDR3 DNA, 45 bases read in frame from base 1. The CDR1 and CDR2 encoded by the germline V gene (reference sequence) are MNHEY and SMNVEV. The chain employs TRBV27 and TRBJ2-5; 8 of the junction bases match TRBD2. The sequence was collected from an older woman in good health. The sample consisted of blood. The CDR3 sequence is CASSLTRAGGETLYF. The nucleotides read TGTGCCAGCAGTTTAACCCGGGCGGGAGGCGAGACCCTGTACTTC.